The 31 T cell receptor beta chains given below trace back to one sample, sequenced in a study of cytotoxic CD8 clonotypes in ibrutinib-treated CLL. Produced via immunoSEQ multiplex PCR; TCRdb's table is partial and in-frame only. The sample includes some 200,000 clones, 70% to 75% seen only once; the top ten take about 6%. The sample consisted of PBMCs, taken after 12 months of ibrutinib treatment. The receptors were gathered from a human donor with chronic lymphocytic leukemia.

This clone has just a few counts. V usage is TRBV19 and J usage is TRBJ1-2; 8 positions agree with TRBD1. The germline V gene encodes CDR1 LNHDA and CDR2 SQIVND (reference sequence). V trimming: 1 base; J trimming: 3 bases; junction bases outside the gene matches: 4. The CDR3 runs 15 residues. CDR3 sequence (DNA): TGTGCCAGTAGTATAGGGACAGGGTGGGACTATGGCTACACCTTC. It is translated as CASSIGTGWDYGYTF.

The chain joins TRBV5-6 to TRBJ1-1; no reliable D call. Trimming removed 6 bases from V and 1 base from J, with 10 bases in between. There are 13 residues in the CDR3. Germline CDR1 reads SGHDT; CDR2 reads YYEEEE. The CDR3 loop reads CASTLRGNTEAFF. The CDR3, as DNA: TGTGCCAGCACCCTACGGGGGAACACTGAAGCTTTCTTT.

This clone has just a few counts. The rearrangement links TRBV7-6 to TRBJ1-2; no firm D call. CDR3 length: 14 amino acids. V lost 5 bases, J lost 3 bases, and 13 bases lay in between. The germline gives CDR1 SGHVS, CDR2 FNYEAQ. In nucleotides, the CDR3 is TGTGCCAGCAGCCCGTTTTCCGGTGACTATGGCTACACCTTC. This sequence encodes CASSPFSGDYGYTF.

The CDR3 sequence: CASSAGTSNNEQFF. The CDR3, as DNA: TGTGCCAGCAGCGCCGGGACGTCCAACAATGAGCAGTTCTTC. The chain is built from TRBV9 and TRBJ2-1; D may match TRBD1 or TRBD2 (5 bases each). Germline lookup yields CDR1 SGDLS and CDR2 YYNGEE. This CDR3 region has 14 residues. Trimming cost V 3 bases and J 5 bases, with 12 bases left between them.

The DNA for the CDR3 is TGTGCCAGCAGCCCCCCGCAGGGGGGGGGAGAAAAACTGTTTTTT. Translating gives CASSPPQGGGEKLFF. The chain joins TRBV7-6 to TRBJ1-4; TRBD1 matches at 7 bases. The CDR3 is 15 residues long. Looked up from germline, CDR1 is SGHVS and CDR2 is FNYEAQ. Trimming cost V 5 bases and J 8 bases; bases outside gene matches: 11.

The chain combines TRBV5-6 with TRBJ1-1; the D is unclear. This CDR3 has 13 residues. Germline V gives CDR1 SGHDT, CDR2 YYEEEE. The germline V and J ends were trimmed by 1 base and 2 bases, with 6 bases remaining between them. This CDR3 reads CASSLWINTEAFF. In nucleotides, the CDR3 is TGTGCCAGCAGCTTGTGGATAAACACTGAAGCTTTCTTT.

J is TRBJ2-1 and V is TRBV25-1; possibly TRBD1 for D (5 bases). Germline lookup yields CDR1 MGHDK and CDR2 SYGVNS. V gave up 3 bases and J gave up 1 base, with 13 bases separating them. This CDR3 region has 16 residues. The CDR3 reads CASSDQGSKSYNEQFF. The DNA of the CDR3 is TGTGCCAGCAGTGATCAGGGTAGTAAGTCCTACAATGAGCAGTTCTTC. Full variable domain (outside the CDR3, taken from reference TRBV25-1 and TRBJ2-1): EADIYQTPRYLVIGTGKKITLECSQTMGHDKMYWYQQDPGMELHLIHYSYGVNSTEKGDLSSESTVSRIRTEHFPLTLESARPSHTSQYLCASSDQGSKSYNEQFFGPGTRLTVL.

V is TRBV2 and J is TRBJ1-6, with no clear D. The germline gives CDR1 SNHLY, CDR2 FYNNEI. The CDR3 has 13 amino acids. V lost 1 base and J 6 bases, leaving 4 bases between the germline ends. This CDR3 is CASSEEGNSPLHF. The CDR3 region has the DNA TGTGCCAGCAGTGAAGAAGGTAATTCACCCCTCCACTTT.

The V gene is TRBV7-3, the J gene TRBJ1-3; D is ambiguous. Germline V CDR1 and CDR2: SGHTA, FQGTGA. The V gene lost 4 bases and the J gene lost 0 bases, with 13 bases spanning the gap. This CDR3 has 16 amino acids. CDR3 loop: CASSSRGGSSGNTIYF. The CDR3 nucleotides read TGTGCCAGCAGCTCCCGGGGTGGGAGCTCTGGAAACACCATATATTTT.

This clone turned up a few times. This chain joins TRBV9 and TRBJ2-7; the D gene is possibly TRBD2 (6 bases). CDR1 is SGDLS and CDR2 is YYNGEE in the germline V gene. The V end lost 4 bases, the J end lost 3 bases, and 14 bases lay between the germline ends. The CDR3 totals 14 residues. The CDR3 reads CASSPGTLRYEQYF. The CDR3 DNA sequence: TGTGCCAGCAGCCCGGGGACTCTCCGCTACGAGCAGTACTTC.

The chain combines TRBV7-3 with TRBJ2-3; D gene ambiguous. Between the trimmed V and J ends, which lost 3 bases and 2 bases, there was a span of 6 bases. CDR3 length equals 13 residues. The germline V gene has CDR1 SGHTA and CDR2 FQGTGA. CDR3 region: CASSFLNTDTQYF. The CDR3 nucleotides read TGTGCCAGCAGCTTTCTCAACACAGATACGCAGTATTTT.

V is TRBV6-1 and J is TRBJ1-2; D gene uncertain. Trimming stripped 2 bases from V and 4 bases from J, with 14 bases between. Germline V gives CDR1 MNHNS, CDR2 SASEGT. This CDR3 is built from 15 residues. In DNA form, the CDR3 reads TGTGCCAGCAGTGAACGGAAAGGGTATGTCTATGGCTACACCTTC. This encodes CASSERKGYVYGYTF.

Comment on this clone: The sample carries other DNA sequences with the same CDR3. The chain has TRBV5-1 and TRBJ2-7; possible D gene TRBD1, 6 bases. CDR1 is SGHRS, CDR2 YFSETQ, per germline. With 0 bases removed from V and 0 bases from J, the gap between germline ends came to 7 bases. CDR3 size: 14 residues. Written as DNA, the CDR3 is TGCGCCAGCAGCTTGGGGACAGTCTCCTACGAGCAGTACTTC. It encodes CASSLGTVSYEQYF.

The chain recombines TRBV29-1 with TRBJ2-1; 11 bases align to TRBD2. The CDR3 runs 13 residues. The germline CDR1 and CDR2 sequences are SQVTM and ANQGSEA. The V gene end was trimmed by 5 bases and the J gene end by 6 bases; junction bases not matched to a gene: 3. The CDR3 nucleotides are TGCAGCGTTCTCGGACTAGCGGGCAATGAGCAGTTCTTC. Amino acids: CSVLGLAGNEQFF.

This clone was recorded a few times. V usage is TRBV30 and J usage is TRBJ1-1, with 7 positions matching TRBD1. This CDR3 has 13 amino acids. The junction had 5 bases not matched to a gene; V was cut back by 7 bases and J by 0 bases. Germline assignment: CDR1 GTSNPN and CDR2 SVGIG (reference sequence). CDR3 region: CASTGNMNTEAFF. For the CDR3, the DNA is TGTGCCTCGACAGGGAACATGAACACTGAAGCTTTCTTT.

The chain carries TRBV4-3 and TRBJ1-2; D is unclear. The CDR3 totals 11 residues. The germline V gene encodes CDR1 LGHNA and CDR2 YSLEER. V was pared by 5 bases and J by 8 bases, with 9 bases between. DNA for the CDR3: TGCGCCAGCAGCACCCACGACGGCTACACCTTC. Translated, it gives CASSTHDGYTF.

The genes are TRBV6-1 and TRBJ2-5; tentative D call: TRBD1 (6 bases). The CDR3 extends over 13 amino acids. Deletions cut 6 bases from V and 5 bases from J, with 13 bases between. The germline V gene encodes CDR1 MNHNS and CDR2 SASEGT. The CDR3 is CASSRDTRETQYF. CDR3 DNA: TGTGCCAGCAGCCGGGACACCCGGGAGACCCAGTACTTC.

The V gene is TRBV9, the J gene TRBJ2-1; 15 nucleotides line up with TRBD2. CDR1 is SGDLS and CDR2 is YYNGEE in the germline V gene. The CDR3 length is 16 residues. With V trimmed by 4 bases and J by 7 bases, 6 bases remained unmatched. This CDR3 is CASSPRTSGRANEQFF. Here the CDR3 DNA reads TGTGCCAGCAGCCCAAGGACTAGCGGGAGGGCAAATGAGCAGTTCTTC.

The J gene is TRBJ2-2, the V gene TRBV30; D is perhaps TRBD1 (5 bases). Between the trimmed V and J ends, which lost 0 bases and 4 bases, there was a span of 15 bases. Germline V gives CDR1 GTSNPN, CDR2 SVGIG (reference sequence). This CDR3 region has 16 residues. The CDR3, as DNA: TGTGCCTGGAGTGTACGGGCAGGGTTATTCACCGGGGAGCTGTTTTTT. Translating it yields CAWSVRAGLFTGELFF. Looking up the rest from reference TRBV30 and TRBJ2-2 gives the full variable domain: SQTIHQWPATLVQPVGSPLSLECTVEGTSNPNLYWYRQAAGRGLQLLFYSVGIGQISSEVPQNLSASRPQDRQFILSSKKLLLSDSGFYLCAWSVRAGLFTGELFFGEGSRLTVL.

This clone turned up a few times. The V and J genes are TRBV5-1 and TRBJ2-5, with D possibly TRBD2 on 5 matching bases. CDR1 and CDR2 from the germline V gene are SGHRS and YFSETQ. CDR3 size: 14 residues. Trimming shortened V by 4 bases and J by 2 bases, and 12 bases separated the two germline ends. The CDR3 spells CASSHFGVQETQYF. In DNA, the CDR3 is TGCGCCAGCAGCCACTTCGGGGTTCAAGAGACCCAGTACTTC. The full variable domain, with the rest looked up from reference TRBV5-1 and TRBJ2-5, is KAGVTQTPRYLIKTRGQQVTLSCSPISGHRSVSWYQQTPGQGLQFLFEYFSETQRNKGNFPGRFSGRQFSNSRSEMNVSTLELGDSALYLCASSHFGVQETQYFGPGTRLLVL.

This chain joins TRBV5-1 and TRBJ1-3; D call uncertain. The CDR3 runs 15 residues. CDR1 is SGHRS, CDR2 YFSETQ, per germline. V was cut by 2 bases and J by 2 bases, with 11 bases left in between. CDR3 sequence reads: CASSFARNPGNTIYF. The CDR3 DNA reads as TGCGCCAGCAGCTTCGCTAGGAATCCTGGAAACACCATATATTTT.

The chain combines TRBV5-6 with TRBJ2-7; possible D gene TRBD2, 5 bases. This CDR3 has 12 residues. V was clipped by 5 bases and J by 6 bases, with 12 bases between them. CDR1 is SGHDT, CDR2 YYEEEE, per germline. In DNA form, the CDR3 reads TGTGCCAGCAGTGTCGGACTGTCCGAGCAGTACTTC. Translated, it gives CASSVGLSEQYF.

This chain uses TRBV6-1 with TRBJ2-7, with D possibly being TRBD1 or TRBD2 (5 bases each). The CDR3 consists of 15 residues. CDR1 and CDR2 (germline): MNHNS, SASEGT. V lost 8 bases, J lost 5 bases, and 22 bases lay in between. The DNA of the CDR3 is TGTGCCAGCCGCCCTGGGACGCGTAGTACACACGAGCAGTACTTC. It encodes CASRPGTRSTHEQYF.

The gene calls are TRBV7-9 and TRBJ2-1, with 9 nucleotides matching TRBD1. This CDR3 has 16 residues. After removal of 3 bases from V and 4 bases from J, the junction contained 7 bases not matched to a gene. CDR1 is SEHNR, CDR2 FQNEAQ, per germline (reference sequence). The chain's CDR3 is CASSFMGQGLYNEQFF. The CDR3 nucleotides read TGTGCCAGCAGCTTTATGGGACAGGGCCTATACAATGAGCAGTTCTTC.

The V and J genes are TRBV30 and TRBJ1-1; D uncertain. The CDR3 has 11 residues. Between the trimmed V and J ends, which lost 7 bases and 8 bases, there was a span of 14 bases. The germline gives CDR1 GTSNPN, CDR2 SVGIG (reference sequence). CDR3 protein: CAYRAPPEAFF. In DNA, the CDR3 is TGTGCCTATCGGGCCCCCCCGGAAGCTTTCTTT.

V and J are TRBV5-6 and TRBJ1-5; D ambiguous. In germline, CDR1 is SGHDT, CDR2 YYEEEE. This CDR3 has 15 residues. Trimming shortened V by 0 bases and J by 0 bases, and 7 bases separated the two germline ends. The CDR3 region is CASSLGTYSNQPQHF. The CDR3 DNA sequence: TGTGCCAGCAGCTTGGGCACATATAGCAATCAGCCCCAGCATTTT.

This chain joins TRBV15 and TRBJ2-7, with D maybe TRBD1 (6 bases). CDR1 and CDR2 (germline): LNHNV, YYDKDF (reference sequence). Trimming shortened V by 3 bases and J by 6 bases, and 12 bases separated the two germline ends. There are 13 residues in the CDR3. The CDR3 is CATSRLQGSEQYF. For the CDR3, the DNA is TGTGCCACCAGCAGGCTCCAGGGGAGCGAGCAGTACTTC. Full variable domain (rest looked up from reference TRBV15 and TRBJ2-7): DAMVIQNPRYQVTQFGKPVTLSCSQTLNHNVMYWYQQKSSQAPKLLFHYYDKDFNNEADTPDNFQSRRPNTSFCFLDIRSPGLGDTAMYLCATSRLQGSEQYFGPGTRLTVT.

The V call is TRBV19, the J call TRBJ1-1, with a weak D call TRBD1 (5 bases). Trimming cost V 5 bases and J 7 bases, with 14 bases left between them. Germline lookup yields CDR1 LNHDA and CDR2 SQIVND (reference sequence). CDR3 size: 13 residues. The CDR3 loop reads CASSSAGSDEAFF. The CDR3 DNA is TGTGCCAGTAGTTCAGCAGGGAGTGATGAAGCTTTCTTT.

The rearrangement joins TRBV5-1 to TRBJ1-4; the D gene is possibly TRBD1 (6 bases). The CDR3 runs 18 residues. CDR1 is SGHRS and CDR2 is YFSETQ in the germline V gene. The V end was cut by 4 bases, the J end by 7 bases, with 26 bases between. The CDR3 nucleotides read TGCGCCAGCAGCACCCCGAGGGGGAAGCAGGGAGTCGTTGAAAAACTGTTTTTT. Encoded protein: CASSTPRGKQGVVEKLFF.

This clone was seen only a few times. The chain recombines TRBV5-1 with TRBJ1-2; the match to TRBD1 covers 9 bases. The CDR3 is made up of 15 amino acids. With V trimmed by 4 bases and J by 5 bases, 9 bases remained unmatched. Germline CDR1 reads SGHRS; CDR2 reads YFSETQ. The CDR3 loop reads CASSSDRGAHYGYTF. The CDR3 coding sequence is TGCGCCAGCAGCAGCGACAGGGGGGCACATTATGGCTACACCTTC.

V usage is TRBV7-3 and J usage is TRBJ2-2; TRBD2 aligns across 8 bases. J was trimmed by 7 bases and V by 6 bases; bases with no gene match: 10. CDR3 length: 15 residues. The germline gives CDR1 SGHTA, CDR2 FQGTGA. CDR3 bases: TGTGCCAGCAGTAAGGGACTAGTAGGTCACGGGGAGCTGTTTTTT. Its protein product is CASSKGLVGHGELFF.